This is a list of T cell receptor beta chains from one sample in a study of shared clonotypes between healthy human individuals. Some clones are missing from TCRdb's copy, which holds only in-frame ones; the method was immunoSEQ multiplex PCR. The table lists about 490,000 clones, about 78% of them singletons, with 12% in the top ten. The material sequenced was PBMCs. The receptors come from a woman aged 40 to 55 in good health. Some clones in this sample may be carry-over from other donors' samples. CDR3s include the opening cysteine and the closing phenylalanine or tryptophan. The D gene is left open where the match is weak. Clone size appears in some rows only: once, few, many, or a class for an expanded clone.

v_gene	j_gene	abundance	d_gene	len	CDR3nt	CDR3aa
TRBV5-5	TRBJ1-1	-	-	12	TGTGCCAGCAGCTTGGAGTGGCCGCTAGCTTTCTTT	CASSLEWPLAFF
TRBV2	TRBJ2-3	few	-	14	TGTGCCAGCAGTGCCCTCCGTAGCACAGATACGCAGTATTTT	CASSALRSTDTQYF
TRBV7-7	TRBJ2-1	-	TRBD2	16	TGTGCTAGCAGCCCAGTGGGGCTAGCGGGAGGTAGAGATCTTCTCTTC	CASSPVGLAGGRDLLF
TRBV18	TRBJ2-2	-	-	14	TGTGCCAGCTCACCGGGACCCAACACCGGGGAGCTGTTTTTT	CASSPGPNTGELFF
TRBV5-1	TRBJ2-2	-	TRBD2	14	TGCGCCAGCAGCTTGACTAGCGGGATCAGGGAGCTGTTTTTT	CASSLTSGIRELFF
TRBV7-8	TRBJ2-1	-	TRBD2	13	TGTGCCAGCAGAGCGGGACTTTACAATGAGCAGTTCTTC	CASRAGLYNEQFF
TRBV28	TRBJ1-5	few	TRBD1	14	TGTGCCAGCAGACCTGACAGGGTCGGTCAGCCCCAGCATTTT	CASRPDRVGQPQHF
TRBV6-5	TRBJ1-1	-	-	14	TGTGCCAGCAGTTACTCTACAGGGTACACTGAAGCTTTCTTT	CASSYSTGYTEAFF
TRBV29-1	TRBJ1-1	few	-	12	TGCAGCGTCCTAGGGAGTTTCGCTGAAGCTTTCTTT	CSVLGSFAEAFF
TRBV5-1	TRBJ2-5	few	-	13	TGCGCCAGCAGCTCCGAGGGCCAAGAGACCCAGTACTTC	CASSSEGQETQYF
TRBV11-2	TRBJ2-5	-	-	13	TGTGCCAGCAGCTTAGAGGGGGTACAGACCCAGTACTTC	CASSLEGVQTQYF
TRBV4-3	TRBJ2-7	few	TRBD1	17	TGCGCCAGCAGCCAGTACCTCCGGGACAGGGCCATTGACGAGCAGTACTTC	CASSQYLRDRAIDEQYF
TRBV4-1	TRBJ1-1	-	TRBD1	15	TGCGCCAGCAGCCACATAAGGACAGGGAACACTGAAGCTTTCTTT	CASSHIRTGNTEAFF
TRBV4-3	TRBJ2-2	once	-	13	TGCGCCAGCAGCCAGAGAAACACCGGGGAGCTGTTTTTT	CASSQRNTGELFF
TRBV28	TRBJ1-1	-	TRBD1	12	TGTGCCAGCAGTTTATTGACAGGGGAGGCTTTCTTT	CASSLLTGEAFF
TRBV7-2	TRBJ2-2	-	TRBD2	16	TGTGCCAGCAGCTTAGGTCTAGCGGCCATCACCGGGGAGCTGTTTTTT	CASSLGLAAITGELFF
TRBV2	TRBJ1-5	once	-	13	TGTGCCAGCAGCGACGACTATAATCAGCCCCAGCATTTT	CASSDDYNQPQHF
TRBV11-3	TRBJ2-1	-	-	18	TGTGCCAGCAGCTTGCGGGCCGGGGTGCACGTCTCCTACAATGAGCAGTTCTTC	CASSLRAGVHVSYNEQFF
TRBV29-1	TRBJ2-7	-	TRBD1	11	TGCAGCGGACAGGGGGCTGGCGAGCAGTACTTC	CSGQGAGEQYF
TRBV27	TRBJ2-7	-	-	14	TGTGCCAGCAGTTTAAATTACAGCCCCACCGAGCAGTACTTC	CASSLNYSPTEQYF
TRBV28	TRBJ2-7	-	-	14	TGTGCCAGCAGGTCAAACAGGTCCCCTATTTCGCAGTACTTC	CASRSNRSPISQYF
TRBV2	TRBJ2-5	-	-	12	TGTGCCAGCATGGGCCGGGGCGAGACCCAGTACTTC	CASMGRGETQYF
TRBV11-2	TRBJ2-7	-	-	14	TGTGCCAGCAGCCGCACCGGGGGCGGCTACGAGCAGTACTTC	CASSRTGGGYEQYF
TRBV4-2	TRBJ2-2	-	-	16	TGTGCCAGCAGCCAGGATCCAGACAGACTCACCGGGGAGCTGTTTTTT	CASSQDPDRLTGELFF
TRBV5-5	TRBJ1-5	-	-	14	TGTGCCAGCAGCCTCCGACAGGGCAATCAGCCCCAGCATTTT	CASSLRQGNQPQHF
TRBV23-1	TRBJ2-3	-	TRBD2	17	TGCGCCAGCAGTCAATCCGCCGGGAGGCCCCGCACAGATACGCAGTATTTT	CASSQSAGRPRTDTQYF
TRBV5-1	TRBJ2-1	-	-	15	TGCGCCAGCAGCTTGGGGGACTTTAGTGTCGATGAGCAGTTCTTC	CASSLGDFSVDEQFF
TRBV29-1	TRBJ1-1	few	-	13	TGCAGCGTTGAAAGCACAGTCAACACTGAAGCTTTCTTT	CSVESTVNTEAFF
TRBV6-5	TRBJ1-1	-	-	12	TGTGCCAGCAGAGAGCCAAACACTGAAGCTTTCTTT	CASREPNTEAFF
TRBV2	TRBJ1-5	-	-	15	TGTGCCAGCAGTGAACGATGGGGAGGCAATCAGCCCCAGCATTTT	CASSERWGGNQPQHF
TRBV6-1	TRBJ1-2	-	-	13	TGTGCCATCAGTGAAGGACAGATTGCTGGCTACACCTTC	CAISEGQIAGYTF
TRBV28	TRBJ1-1	-	TRBD1	12	TGTGCCAGCAGTGCCGGGACAGGGCCTAATTTCTTT	CASSAGTGPNFF
TRBV7-9	TRBJ2-3	-	-	14	TGTGCCAGCAGCTCAGGCATACCAGCAGATACGCAGTATTTT	CASSSGIPADTQYF
TRBV19	TRBJ2-3	-	TRBD2	15	TGTGCCAGTAGTATATCTCGGGAGGGGCTGGGTACGCAGTATTTT	CASSISREGLGTQYF
TRBV2	TRBJ2-2	once	-	13	TGTGCCAGCAGCGGGGTGGGGGCCGGGGAGCTGTTTTTT	CASSGVGAGELFF
TRBV19	TRBJ1-5	-	TRBD1	14	TGTGCCAGTAGTATTCGGAACAGGGGGGAGCCCCAGCATTTT	CASSIRNRGEPQHF
TRBV5-1	TRBJ2-3	-	TRBD2	16	TGCGCCAGCAGCTTGTTACTAGCGGGGGGCACAGATACGCAGTATTTT	CASSLLLAGGTDTQYF
TRBV11-2	TRBJ2-7	-	-	15	TGTGCCAGCAGCTTAGAGGCCACGGGGGCTTACGAGCAGTACTTC	CASSLEATGAYEQYF
TRBV6-5	TRBJ2-1	-	-	15	TGTGCCAGCAGTTACTCTCCTAGCTCCTACAATGAGCAGTTCTTC	CASSYSPSSYNEQFF
TRBV5-6	TRBJ1-4	few	-	14	TGTGCCAGCAGCTCCTTAACCGGGAGCGAAAAACTGTTTTTT	CASSSLTGSEKLFF
TRBV19	TRBJ1-5	once	-	15	TGTGCCAGTACCCCGACAGGTACAATCAATCAGCCCCAGCATTTT	CASTPTGTINQPQHF
TRBV5-4	TRBJ2-7	-	-	14	TGTGCCAGCAGCTTCCCCGGGAGCTCCTACGAGCAGTACTTC	CASSFPGSSYEQYF
TRBV18	TRBJ2-7	-	TRBD1	15	TGTGCCAGCTCACCATCAAGACAGGGGGCGTACGAGCAGTACTTC	CASSPSRQGAYEQYF